This T cell receptor beta chain stems from a study of OX40 agonist ivuxolimab in advanced cancers. Study-level background: Intravenous ivuxolimab at 0.01 to 10 mg/kg was given to patients every 2 weeks.

Enrollment shut out patients with autoimmune disease history or systemic immunosuppression. Some clones are missing from TCRdb's copy, which holds only in-frame ones; the method was immunoSEQ multiplex PCR. The sample yields about 78,000 clones, roughly 84% seen once. This CDR3 has 16 amino acids. Between the trimmed V and J ends, which lost 0 bases and 0 bases, there was a span of 9 bases. Germline CDR1 SGHRS, CDR2 YFSETQ. V and J are TRBV5-1 and TRBJ2-2; possibly TRBD2 for D (5 bases). This TCR came from an adult with an advanced solid tumor such as melanoma, head and neck, liver or kidney cancer. This sample comprised CD4+ or CD8+ T cells sorted from blood, obtained in a trial of the OX40 agonist ivuxolimab. Here the CDR3 reads CASSLDVGANTGELFF. The CDR3 nucleotides are TGCGCCAGCAGCTTGGATGTGGGAGCGAACACCGGGGAGCTGTTTTTT.